Shown below are 10 T cell receptor beta chains from a single sample sequenced in a study of blood T cell repertoires in COVID-19. Only in-frame clones appear in the TCRdb table, and some are missing; sequencing was by immunoSEQ multiplex PCR. The sample carries 150,000 to 200,000 clones, 88% recorded once. The sequencing input was PBMCs or T cells enriched from blood (not recorded which). The receptors were gathered from a woman under 30 who had recovered from COVID-19.

CDR3 loop: CASSGTGLNQPQHF. Written as DNA, the CDR3 is TGTGCCAGCAGCGGAACAGGCCTCAATCAGCCCCAGCATTTT. The chain joins TRBV6-5 to TRBJ1-5, with a possible D match to TRBD1 (5 bases). Trimming removed 6 bases at V and 3 bases at J, with 12 bases between. The germline gives CDR1 MNHEY, CDR2 SVGAGI. This CDR3 has 14 amino acids.

The genes are TRBV7-6 and TRBJ1-4; 8 nucleotides agree with TRBD1. From germline, CDR1 is SGHVS and CDR2 FNYEAQ. The length of the CDR3 is 14 residues. J gave up 10 bases and V 5 bases, and 9 bases lay outside the gene matches. CDR3: CASSPGTGRGKLFF. CDR3 nucleotides: TGTGCCAGCAGCCCTGGGACAGGACGTGGAAAACTGTTTTTT.

The chain recombines TRBV30 with TRBJ1-5; D uncertain. V was shortened by 7 bases and J by 4 bases, with 11 bases between the two germline ends. CDR1 is GTSNPN, CDR2 SVGIG, per germline (reference sequence). The CDR3 has 12 residues. In DNA, the CDR3 is TGTGCCTTGAGCGCGGGAAATCAGCCCCAGCATTTT. The encoded protein is CALSAGNQPQHF.

The chain has TRBV28 and TRBJ1-1; 7 bases match TRBD1. J was trimmed by 2 bases and V by 2 bases; bases with no gene match: 8. Germline V CDR1 and CDR2: MDHEN, SYDVKM. This CDR3 is 16 amino acids long. For the CDR3, the DNA is TGTGCCAGCAGTTTACCCGGGACAGCCTCCAACACTGAAGCTTTCTTT. The encoded protein is CASSLPGTASNTEAFF. Looking up the rest from reference TRBV28 and TRBJ1-1 gives the full variable domain: DVKVTQSSRYLVKRTGEKVFLECVQDMDHENMFWYRQDPGLGLRLIYFSYDVKMKEKGDIPEGYSVSREKKERFSLILESASTNQTSMYLCASSLPGTASNTEAFFGQGTRLTVV.

This rearrangement joins TRBV10-3 to TRBJ1-6; 7 nucleotides match TRBD1. This CDR3 has 15 residues. CDR1 and CDR2 from the germline V gene are ENHRY and SYGVKD. V trimming: 0 bases; J trimming: 10 bases; junction bases outside the gene matches: 6. This chain's CDR3 is CAISESGGHGSPLHF. The DNA for the CDR3 is TGTGCCATCAGTGAGTCAGGGGGCCATGGATCACCCCTCCACTTT.

The CDR3 reads CASSIVGTGDPYNEQFF. DNA of the CDR3: TGTGCCAGTAGTATAGTAGGGACAGGTGACCCCTACAATGAGCAGTTCTTC. The chain links TRBV19 to TRBJ2-1, with 8 nucleotides matching TRBD1. The junction had 7 bases not matched to a gene; V was cut back by 1 base and J by 2 bases. This CDR3 has 17 amino acids. CDR1 is LNHDA, CDR2 SQIVND, per germline (reference sequence).

The CDR3 bases are TGTGCCAGCAGTGAATTAGTCAGGGAGACCCAGTACTTC. Its protein product is CASSELVRETQYF. This sequence joins TRBV2 and TRBJ2-5; D is unclear. This CDR3 contains 13 residues. The V end was cut by 2 bases, the J end by 5 bases, with 9 bases between. Looked up from germline, CDR1 is SNHLY and CDR2 is FYNNEI.

Written as DNA, the CDR3 is TGTGCCAGCAGCGCCACTTCACTGAGCACAGATACGCAGTATTTT. It yields the protein CASSATSLSTDTQYF. V is TRBV9 and J is TRBJ2-3; no clear D gene. Germline values: CDR1 SGDLS, CDR2 YYNGEE. This CDR3 spans 15 amino acids. Trimming stripped 3 bases from V and 0 bases from J, with 11 bases between.

The rearrangement links TRBV4-3 to TRBJ2-7, with D unresolved. Trimming stripped 1 base from V and 6 bases from J, with 13 bases between. CDR1 and CDR2 (germline): LGHNA, YSLEER. The CDR3 runs 14 residues. In DNA form, the CDR3 reads TGCGCCAGCAGCCAAGTCGTGTATGGCTCCGAGCAGTACTTC. Its protein is CASSQVVYGSEQYF.

The chain links TRBV5-6 to TRBJ2-2; a weak D match, TRBD2 (5 bases). This CDR3 spans 14 amino acids. With 3 bases removed from V and 1 base from J, the gap between germline ends came to 7 bases. The germline V gene has CDR1 SGHDT and CDR2 YYEEEE. In DNA, the CDR3 is TGTGCCAGCAGCTCCGGGATGAACACCGGGGAGCTGTTTTTT. It is translated as CASSSGMNTGELFF.